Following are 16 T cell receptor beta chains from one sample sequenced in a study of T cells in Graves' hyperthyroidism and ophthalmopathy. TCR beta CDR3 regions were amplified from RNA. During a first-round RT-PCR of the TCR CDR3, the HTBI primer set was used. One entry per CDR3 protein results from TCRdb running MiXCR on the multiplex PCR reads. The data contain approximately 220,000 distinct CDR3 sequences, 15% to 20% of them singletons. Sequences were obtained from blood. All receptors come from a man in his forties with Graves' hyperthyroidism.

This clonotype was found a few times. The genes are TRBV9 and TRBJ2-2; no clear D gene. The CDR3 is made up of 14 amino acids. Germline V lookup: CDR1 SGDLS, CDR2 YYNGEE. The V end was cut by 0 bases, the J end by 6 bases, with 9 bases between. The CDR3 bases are TGTGCCAGCAGCGTAGAACATGAAGCCGGGGAGCTGTTTTTT. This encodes CASSVEHEAGELFF.

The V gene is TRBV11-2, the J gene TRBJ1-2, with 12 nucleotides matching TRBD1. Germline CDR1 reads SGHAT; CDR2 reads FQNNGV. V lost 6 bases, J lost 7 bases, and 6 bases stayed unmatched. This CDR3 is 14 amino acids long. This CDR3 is CASRPGTGGLGYTF. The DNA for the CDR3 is TGTGCCAGCAGGCCCGGGACAGGGGGCCTTGGCTACACCTTC.

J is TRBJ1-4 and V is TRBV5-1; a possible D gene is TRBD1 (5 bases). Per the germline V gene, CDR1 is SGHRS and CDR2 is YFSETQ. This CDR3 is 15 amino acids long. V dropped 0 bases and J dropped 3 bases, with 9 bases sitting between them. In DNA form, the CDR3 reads TGCGCCAGCAGCTTGGGAGGGGCACCTAATGAAAAACTGTTTTTT. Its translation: CASSLGGAPNEKLFF. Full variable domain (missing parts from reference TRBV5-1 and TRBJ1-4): KAGVTQTPRYLIKTRGQQVTLSCSPISGHRSVSWYQQTPGQGLQFLFEYFSETQRNKGNFPGRFSGRQFSNSRSEMNVSTLELGDSALYLCASSLGGAPNEKLFFGSGTQLSVL.

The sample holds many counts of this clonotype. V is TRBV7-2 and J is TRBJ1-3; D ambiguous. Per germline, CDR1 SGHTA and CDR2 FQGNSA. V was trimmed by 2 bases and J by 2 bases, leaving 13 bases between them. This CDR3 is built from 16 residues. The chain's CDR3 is CASSLSTVGAGNTIYF. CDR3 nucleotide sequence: TGTGCCAGCAGCTTAAGTACGGTTGGCGCTGGAAACACCATATATTTT.

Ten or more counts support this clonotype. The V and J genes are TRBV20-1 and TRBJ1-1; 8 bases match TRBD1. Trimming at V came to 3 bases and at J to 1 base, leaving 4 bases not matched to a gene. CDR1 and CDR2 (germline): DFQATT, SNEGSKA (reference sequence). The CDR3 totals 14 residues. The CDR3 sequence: CSAREGTGNTEAFF. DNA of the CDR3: TGCAGTGCTAGGGAGGGGACAGGGAACACTGAAGCTTTCTTT.

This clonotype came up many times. CDR3 loop: CASSGTETGTDTQYF. As DNA, the CDR3 is TGTGCCAGTAGTGGGACAGAAACGGGAACAGATACGCAGTATTTT. The gene calls are TRBV19 and TRBJ2-3; 7 bases fit TRBD1. The germline V gene encodes CDR1 LNHDA and CDR2 SQIVND (reference sequence). The CDR3 length is 15 residues. After removal of 5 bases from V and 3 bases from J, the junction contained 8 bases not matched to a gene.

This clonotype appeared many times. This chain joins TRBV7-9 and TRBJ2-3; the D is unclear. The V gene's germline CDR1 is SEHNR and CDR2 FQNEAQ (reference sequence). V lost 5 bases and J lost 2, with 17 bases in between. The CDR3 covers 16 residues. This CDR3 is CASSPPGSLNTDTQYF. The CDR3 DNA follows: TGTGCCAGCAGCCCCCCGGGTAGCCTGAACACAGATACGCAGTATTTT.

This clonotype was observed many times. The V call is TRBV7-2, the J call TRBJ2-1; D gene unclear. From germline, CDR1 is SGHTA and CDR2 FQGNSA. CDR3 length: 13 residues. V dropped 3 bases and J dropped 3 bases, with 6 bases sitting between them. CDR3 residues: CASSLVSYNEQFF. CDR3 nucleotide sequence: TGTGCCAGCAGCTTGGTCAGCTACAATGAGCAGTTCTTC. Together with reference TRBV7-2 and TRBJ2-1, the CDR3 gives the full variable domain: GAGVSQSPSNKVTEKGKDVELRCDPISGHTALYWYRQSLGQGLEFLIYFQGNSAPDKSGLPSDRFSAERTGGSVSTLTIQRTQQEDSAVYLCASSLVSYNEQFFGPGTRLTVL.

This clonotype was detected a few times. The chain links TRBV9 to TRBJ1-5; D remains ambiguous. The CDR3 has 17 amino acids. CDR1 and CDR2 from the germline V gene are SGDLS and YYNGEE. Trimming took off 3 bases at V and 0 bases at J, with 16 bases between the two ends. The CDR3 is CASSGPTDSYSNQPQHF. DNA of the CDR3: TGTGCCAGCAGCGGCCCGACGGACTCATATAGCAATCAGCCCCAGCATTTT.

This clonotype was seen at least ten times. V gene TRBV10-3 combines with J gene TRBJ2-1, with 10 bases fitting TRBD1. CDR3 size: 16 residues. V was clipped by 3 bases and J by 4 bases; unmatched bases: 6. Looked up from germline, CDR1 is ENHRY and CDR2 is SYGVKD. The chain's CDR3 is CAISDLTGGRYNEQFF. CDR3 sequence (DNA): TGTGCCATCAGTGACTTGACAGGGGGCAGGTACAATGAGCAGTTCTTC.

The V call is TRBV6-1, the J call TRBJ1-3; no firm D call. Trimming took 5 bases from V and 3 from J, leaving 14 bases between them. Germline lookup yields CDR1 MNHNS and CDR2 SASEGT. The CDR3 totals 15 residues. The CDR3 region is CASSTRRPGGNTIYF. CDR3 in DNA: TGTGCCAGCAGTACACGACGCCCGGGTGGAAACACCATATATTTT.

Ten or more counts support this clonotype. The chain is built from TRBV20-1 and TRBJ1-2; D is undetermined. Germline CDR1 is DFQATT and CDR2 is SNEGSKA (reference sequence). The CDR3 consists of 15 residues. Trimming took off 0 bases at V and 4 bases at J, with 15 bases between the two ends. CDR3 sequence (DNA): TGCAGTGCTAGAGATCCGAGGGCGGTTGTCTATGGCTACACCTTC. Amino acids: CSARDPRAVVYGYTF.

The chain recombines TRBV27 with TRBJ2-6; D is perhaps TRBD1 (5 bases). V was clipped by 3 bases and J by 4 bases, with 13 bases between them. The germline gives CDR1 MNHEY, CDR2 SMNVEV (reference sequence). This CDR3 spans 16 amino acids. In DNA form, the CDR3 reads TGTGCCAGCAGTTTTGTTGGGGCGCGGGGGGCCAACGTCCTGACTTTC. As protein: CASSFVGARGANVLTF.

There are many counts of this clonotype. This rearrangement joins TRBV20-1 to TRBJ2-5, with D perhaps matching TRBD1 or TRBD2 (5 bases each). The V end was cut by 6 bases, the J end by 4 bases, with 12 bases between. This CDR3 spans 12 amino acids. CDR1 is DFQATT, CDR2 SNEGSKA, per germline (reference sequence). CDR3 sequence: CSAVGGGETQYF. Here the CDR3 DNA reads TGCAGTGCCGTAGGTGGGGGAGAGACCCAGTACTTC.

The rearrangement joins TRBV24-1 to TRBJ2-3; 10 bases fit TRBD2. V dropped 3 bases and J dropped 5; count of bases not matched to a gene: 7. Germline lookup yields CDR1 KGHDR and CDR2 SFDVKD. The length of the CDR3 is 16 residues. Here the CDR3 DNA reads TGTGCCACCAGTGATCAGCGGGGGGGTTACATAGATACGCAGTATTTT. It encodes CATSDQRGGYIDTQYF.

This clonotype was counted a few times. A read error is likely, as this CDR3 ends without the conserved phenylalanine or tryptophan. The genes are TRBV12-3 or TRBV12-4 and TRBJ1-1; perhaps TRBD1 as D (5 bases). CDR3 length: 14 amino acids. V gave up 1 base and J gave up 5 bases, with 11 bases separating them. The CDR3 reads CASSLVGGVTEAFL. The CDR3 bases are TGTGCCAGCAGTTTAGTTGGGGGGGTGACTGAAGCTTTCCTT.